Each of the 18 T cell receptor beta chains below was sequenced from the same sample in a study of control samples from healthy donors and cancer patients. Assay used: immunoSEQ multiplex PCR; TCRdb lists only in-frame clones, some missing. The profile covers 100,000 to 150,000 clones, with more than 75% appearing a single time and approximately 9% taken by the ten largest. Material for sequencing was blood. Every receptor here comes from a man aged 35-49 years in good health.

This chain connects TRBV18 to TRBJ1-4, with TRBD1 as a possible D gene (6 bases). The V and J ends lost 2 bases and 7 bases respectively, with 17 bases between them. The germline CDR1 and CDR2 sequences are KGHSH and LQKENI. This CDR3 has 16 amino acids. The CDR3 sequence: CASSPSATGRGEKLFF. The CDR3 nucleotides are TGTGCCAGCTCACCATCCGCGACAGGCCGAGGTGAAAAACTGTTTTTT.

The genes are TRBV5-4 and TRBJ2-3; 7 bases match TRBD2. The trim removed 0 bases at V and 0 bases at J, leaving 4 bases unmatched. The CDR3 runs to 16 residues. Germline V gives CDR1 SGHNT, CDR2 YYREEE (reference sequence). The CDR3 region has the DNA TGTGCCAGCAGCTTGGGGCGGGGGACTAGCACAGATACGCAGTATTTT. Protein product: CASSLGRGTSTDTQYF.

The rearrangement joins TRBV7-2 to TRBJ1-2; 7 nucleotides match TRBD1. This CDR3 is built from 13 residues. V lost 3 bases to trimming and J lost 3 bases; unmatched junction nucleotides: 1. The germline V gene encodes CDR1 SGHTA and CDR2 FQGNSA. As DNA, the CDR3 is TGTGCCAGCAGCTTTGACAGGGACTATGGCTACACCTTC. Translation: CASSFDRDYGYTF.

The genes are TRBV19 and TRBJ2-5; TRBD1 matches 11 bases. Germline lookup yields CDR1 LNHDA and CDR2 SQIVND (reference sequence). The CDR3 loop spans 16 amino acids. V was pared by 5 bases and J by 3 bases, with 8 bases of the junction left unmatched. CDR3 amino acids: CASSGWDRGTEETQYF. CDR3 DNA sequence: TGTGCCAGTAGTGGCTGGGACAGGGGGACCGAAGAGACCCAGTACTTC.

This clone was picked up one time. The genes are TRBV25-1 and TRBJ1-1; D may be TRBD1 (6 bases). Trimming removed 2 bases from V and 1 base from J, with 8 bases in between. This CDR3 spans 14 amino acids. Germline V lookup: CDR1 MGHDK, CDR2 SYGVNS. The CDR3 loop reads CASSEGGGNTEAFF. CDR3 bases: TGTGCCAGCAGTGAAGGGGGCGGGAACACTGAAGCTTTCTTT.

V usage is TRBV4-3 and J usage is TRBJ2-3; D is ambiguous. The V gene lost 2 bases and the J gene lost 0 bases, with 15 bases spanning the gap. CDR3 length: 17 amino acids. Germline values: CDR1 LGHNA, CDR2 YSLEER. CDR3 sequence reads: CASSQSLMSSSTDTQYF. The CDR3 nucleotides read TGCGCCAGCAGCCAAAGCCTTATGTCCTCTAGCACAGATACGCAGTATTTT.

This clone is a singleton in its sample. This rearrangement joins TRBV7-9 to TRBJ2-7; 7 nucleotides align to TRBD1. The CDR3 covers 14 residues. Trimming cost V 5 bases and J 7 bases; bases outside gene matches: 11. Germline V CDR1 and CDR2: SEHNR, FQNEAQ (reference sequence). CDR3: CASSAGTATKEQYF. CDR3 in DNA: TGTGCCAGCAGCGCCGGGACAGCTACGAAGGAGCAGTACTTC. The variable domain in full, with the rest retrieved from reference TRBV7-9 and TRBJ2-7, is DTGVSQNPRHKITKRGQNVTFRCDPISEHNRLYWYRQTLGQGPEFLTYFQNEAQLEKSRLLSDRFSAERPKGSFSTLEIQRTEQGDSAMYLCASSAGTATKEQYFGPGTRLTVT.

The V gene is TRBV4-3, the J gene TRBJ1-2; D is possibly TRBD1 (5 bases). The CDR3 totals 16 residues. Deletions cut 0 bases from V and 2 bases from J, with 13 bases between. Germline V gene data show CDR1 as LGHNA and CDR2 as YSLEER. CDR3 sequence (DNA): TGCGCCAGCAGCCAAGATCGTCACAGGCGGAACTATGGCTACACCTTC. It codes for CASSQDRHRRNYGYTF.

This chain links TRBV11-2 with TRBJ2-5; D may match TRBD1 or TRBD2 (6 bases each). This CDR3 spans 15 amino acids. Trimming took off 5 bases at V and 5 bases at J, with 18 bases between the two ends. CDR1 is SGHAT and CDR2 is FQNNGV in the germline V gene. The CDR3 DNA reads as TGTGCCAGCAGCACCTATGGAGGGGGAAGGGAGACCCAGTACTTC. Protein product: CASSTYGGGRETQYF.

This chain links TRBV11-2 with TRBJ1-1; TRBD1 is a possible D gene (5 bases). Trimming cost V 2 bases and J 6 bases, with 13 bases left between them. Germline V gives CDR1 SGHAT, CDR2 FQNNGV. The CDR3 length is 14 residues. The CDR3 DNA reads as TGTGCCAGCAGCTTACGCGCAGGGTTCGCTGAAGCTTTCTTT. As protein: CASSLRAGFAEAFF.

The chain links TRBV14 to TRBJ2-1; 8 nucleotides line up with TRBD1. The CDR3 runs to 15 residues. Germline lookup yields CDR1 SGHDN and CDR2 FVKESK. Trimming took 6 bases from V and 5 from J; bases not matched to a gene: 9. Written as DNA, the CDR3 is TGTGCCAGCAGTCGACAGGGGACTCAAAACAATGAGCAGTTCTTC. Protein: CASSRQGTQNNEQFF.

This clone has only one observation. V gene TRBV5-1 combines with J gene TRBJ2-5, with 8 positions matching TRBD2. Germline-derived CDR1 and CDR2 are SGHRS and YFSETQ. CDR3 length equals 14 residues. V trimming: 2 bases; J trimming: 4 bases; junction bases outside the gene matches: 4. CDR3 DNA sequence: TGCGCCAGCAGCTTCGGGGGGGCCGCAGAGACCCAGTACTTC. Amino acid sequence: CASSFGGAAETQYF.

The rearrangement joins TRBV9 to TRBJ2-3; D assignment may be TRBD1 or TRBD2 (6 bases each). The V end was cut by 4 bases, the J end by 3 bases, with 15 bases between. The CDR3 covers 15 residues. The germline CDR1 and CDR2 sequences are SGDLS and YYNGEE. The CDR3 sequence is CASSQGWGATDTQYF. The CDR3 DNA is TGTGCCAGCAGCCAAGGGTGGGGGGCTACAGATACGCAGTATTTT.

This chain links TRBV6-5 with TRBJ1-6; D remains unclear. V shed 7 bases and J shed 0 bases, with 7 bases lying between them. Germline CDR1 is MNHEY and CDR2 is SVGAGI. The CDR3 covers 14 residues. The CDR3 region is CASKESSYNSPLHF. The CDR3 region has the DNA TGTGCCAGCAAGGAGAGCTCCTATAATTCACCCCTCCACTTT.

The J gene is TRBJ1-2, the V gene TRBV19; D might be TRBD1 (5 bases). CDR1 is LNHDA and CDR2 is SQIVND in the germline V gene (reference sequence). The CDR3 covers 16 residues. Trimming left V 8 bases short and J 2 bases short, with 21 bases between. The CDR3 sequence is CASGRRGRGPNYGYTF. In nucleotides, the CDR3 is TGTGCCAGTGGCCGCCGGGGTCGGGGACCAAACTATGGCTACACCTTC. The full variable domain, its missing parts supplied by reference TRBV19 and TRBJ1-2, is DGGITQSPKYLFRKEGQNVTLSCEQNLNHDAMYWYRQDPGQGLRLIYYSQIVNDFQKGDIAEGYSVSREKKESFPLTVTSAQKNPTAFYLCASGRRGRGPNYGYTFGSGTRLTVV.

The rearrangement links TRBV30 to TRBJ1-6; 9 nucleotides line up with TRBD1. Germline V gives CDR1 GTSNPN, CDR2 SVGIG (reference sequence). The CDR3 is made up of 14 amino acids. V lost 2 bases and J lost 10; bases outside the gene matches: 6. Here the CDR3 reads CAWSPGQGASPLHF. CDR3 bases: TGTGCCTGGAGTCCGGGACAGGGAGCATCACCCCTCCACTTT.

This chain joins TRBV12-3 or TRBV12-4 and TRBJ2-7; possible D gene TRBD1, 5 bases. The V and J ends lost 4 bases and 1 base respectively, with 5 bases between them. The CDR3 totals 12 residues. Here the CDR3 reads CASSYRSYEQYF. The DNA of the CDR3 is TGTGCCAGCAGTTACAGGTCCTACGAGCAGTACTTC.

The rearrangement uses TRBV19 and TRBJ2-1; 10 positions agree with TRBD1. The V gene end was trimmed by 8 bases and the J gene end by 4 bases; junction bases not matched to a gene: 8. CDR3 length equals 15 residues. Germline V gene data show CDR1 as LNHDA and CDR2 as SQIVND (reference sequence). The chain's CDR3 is CASGGGDRGYNEQFF. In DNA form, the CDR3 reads TGTGCCAGTGGGGGTGGGGACAGGGGTTACAATGAGCAGTTCTTC. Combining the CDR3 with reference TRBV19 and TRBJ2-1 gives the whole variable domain DGGITQSPKYLFRKEGQNVTLSCEQNLNHDAMYWYRQDPGQGLRLIYYSQIVNDFQKGDIAEGYSVSREKKESFPLTVTSAQKNPTAFYLCASGGGDRGYNEQFFGPGTRLTVL.